The 27 T cell receptor beta chains listed next were all sequenced from one sample in a study of blood T cell repertoires in COVID-19. The method was immunoSEQ multiplex PCR; TCRdb's version includes in-frame clones alone and lacks a portion of them. The data contain tens of thousands of clones, about 87% of them singletons. The specimen was peripheral blood. The receptor source for this set is a human donor with active COVID-19. The donor label of this sample is uncertain.

The chain links TRBV6-5 to TRBJ1-1, with D possibly TRBD1 on 6 matching bases. Looked up from germline, CDR1 is MNHEY and CDR2 is SVGAGI. Trimming stripped 0 bases from V and 0 bases from J, with 8 bases between. There are 15 residues in the CDR3. The CDR3 coding sequence is TGTGCCAGCAGTTACTCATCAGGGGTGAACACTGAAGCTTTCTTT. Translation: CASSYSSGVNTEAFF.

The chain joins TRBV28 to TRBJ1-5; TRBD1 matches at 10 bases. After removal of 3 bases from V and 7 bases from J, the junction contained 9 bases not matched to a gene. The CDR3 is made up of 16 amino acids. Looked up from germline, CDR1 is MDHEN and CDR2 is SYDVKM. The CDR3 protein is CASSLGRDRGIQPQHF. CDR3 sequence (DNA): TGTGCCAGCAGTTTGGGCCGGGACAGGGGCATCCAGCCCCAGCATTTT.

The chain has TRBV29-1 and TRBJ2-1, with 7 bases aligning to TRBD2. V lost 6 bases, J lost 3 bases, and 5 bases stayed unmatched. The CDR3 covers 13 residues. Germline CDR1 and CDR2: SQVTM and ANQGSEA. In DNA, the CDR3 is TGCAGCGTGAGAGCGGGACTCTACAATGAGCAGTTCTTC. Translation gives CSVRAGLYNEQFF.

The CDR3 here is CASSLADYQGETQYF. CDR3 DNA sequence: TGTGCCAGCAGCTTAGCTGACTACCAAGGAGAGACCCAGTACTTC. This chain uses TRBV7-9 with TRBJ2-5; a weak D match, TRBD2 (5 bases). Germline CDR1 is SEHNR and CDR2 is FQNEAQ (reference sequence). V was pared by 0 bases and J by 4 bases, with 12 bases between. The CDR3 covers 15 residues.

This clone appeared a few times. The CDR3 protein is CAWSWGDSPLHF. The CDR3 coding sequence is TGTGCCTGGAGTTGGGGGGATTCACCCCTCCACTTT. This chain uses TRBV30 with TRBJ1-6, with D perhaps TRBD1 (5 bases). CDR1 is GTSNPN, CDR2 SVGIG, per germline (reference sequence). The CDR3 length is 12 residues. V lost 2 bases, J lost 8 bases, and 7 bases lay in between.

The chain is built from TRBV5-1 and TRBJ1-4; D uncertain. The length of the CDR3 is 14 residues. Trimming took 1 base from V and 8 from J, leaving 12 bases between them. Germline V gene lookup returns CDR1 SGHRS and CDR2 YFSETQ. The CDR3, as DNA: TGCGCCAGCAGCTTGATTGGGCTCGGCGAAAAACTGTTTTTT. It specifies CASSLIGLGEKLFF.

CDR3 region: CASSAPGAGGNTIYF. The CDR3 bases are TGTGCCAGCAGTGCCCCAGGGGCGGGCGGAAACACCATATATTTT. The chain is built from TRBV2 and TRBJ1-3; D perhaps matches TRBD1 (6 bases). The CDR3 sequence is 15 residues long. Trimming took off 4 bases at V and 4 bases at J, with 14 bases between the two ends. Looked up from germline, CDR1 is SNHLY and CDR2 is FYNNEI.

The J gene is TRBJ1-3, the V gene TRBV4-2, with 10 bases that match TRBD1. CDR1 and CDR2 from the germline V gene are LGHNA and YNFKEQ. This CDR3 region has 17 residues. The V segment lost 4 bases and the J segment 0 bases; nucleotides outside the gene matches: 6. This CDR3 is CASSRGQGDLSGNTIYF. The DNA for the CDR3 is TGTGCCAGCAGCCGTGGACAGGGGGATCTCTCTGGAAACACCATATATTTT.

CDR3 residues: CASSQQGTVNTEAFF. CDR3 sequence (DNA): TGTGCCAGCAGTCAACAAGGGACAGTGAACACTGAAGCTTTCTTT. This chain links TRBV28 with TRBJ1-1; the match to TRBD1 covers 7 bases. V was pared by 5 bases and J by 0 bases, with 6 bases of the junction left unmatched. This CDR3 comprises 15 residues. In germline, CDR1 is MDHEN, CDR2 SYDVKM.

The chain combines TRBV15 with TRBJ1-1, with D hard to call. The CDR3 has 12 amino acids. CDR1 and CDR2 (germline): LNHNV, YYDKDF (reference sequence). The V end lost 0 bases, the J end lost 7 bases, and 6 bases lay between the germline ends. DNA for the CDR3: TGTGCCACCAGCAGAGATCAGGATGAAGCTTTCTTT. It codes for CATSRDQDEAFF.

The chain links TRBV27 to TRBJ2-7; TRBD2 agrees at 7 bases. The V gene end was trimmed by 2 bases and the J gene end by 2 bases; junction bases not matched to a gene: 3. This CDR3 region has 14 residues. CDR1 and CDR2 from the germline V gene are MNHEY and SMNVEV (reference sequence). The CDR3 DNA is TGTGCCAGCAGTTTACTGGCGGGGGCCTACGAGCAGTACTTC. Amino acid sequence: CASSLLAGAYEQYF.

The rearrangement uses TRBV5-1 and TRBJ2-5, with 7 bases fitting TRBD2. There are 16 residues in the CDR3. The germline V gene has CDR1 SGHRS and CDR2 YFSETQ. J lost 3 bases, V lost 1 base, and 9 bases had no gene match. Here the CDR3 DNA reads TGCGCCAGCAGCTTGAATACATGGGGGGGAGAAGAGACCCAGTACTTC. Amino acids: CASSLNTWGGEETQYF.

This sequence joins TRBV9 and TRBJ2-3, with 8 nucleotides matching TRBD1. Germline CDR1 SGDLS, CDR2 YYNGEE. The CDR3 is 15 amino acids. Trimming removed 0 bases from V and 2 bases from J; junction bases left unmatched: 2. Here the CDR3 DNA reads TGTGCCAGCAGCGTAGGGACAGGGCACACAGATACGCAGTATTTT. It translates to CASSVGTGHTDTQYF.

This clone was observed once. The chain joins TRBV7-9 to TRBJ2-5; D is ambiguous. The CDR3 is 13 amino acids. The germline V gene has CDR1 SEHNR and CDR2 FQNEAQ (reference sequence). V lost 2 bases and J lost 3, with 7 bases in between. The CDR3 nucleotides are TGTGCCAGCAGCTTAAGTACAGAAGAGACCCAGTACTTC. It yields the protein CASSLSTEETQYF.

The table lists this clone with a count of one. V is TRBV5-6 and J is TRBJ1-5, with 7 nucleotides matching TRBD1. The CDR3 extends over 15 amino acids. Germline CDR1 reads SGHDT; CDR2 reads YYEEEE. Trimming at V came to 1 base and at J to 3 bases, leaving 4 bases not matched to a gene. The CDR3 spells CASSLRGTANQPQHF. The DNA of the CDR3 is TGTGCCAGCAGCTTGAGAGGGACAGCCAATCAGCCCCAGCATTTT.

V usage is TRBV2 and J usage is TRBJ1-1; unclear D gene. The CDR3 sequence is 11 residues long. Between the trimmed V and J ends, which lost 6 bases and 11 bases, there was a span of 13 bases. Germline CDR1 reads SNHLY; CDR2 reads FYNNEI. The CDR3 DNA sequence: TGTGCCAGCAGCCTAACCACCTCCGCTTTCTTT. Protein: CASSLTTSAFF.

The V call is TRBV5-4, the J call TRBJ2-3; perhaps TRBD2 as D (6 bases). The germline V gene has CDR1 SGHNT and CDR2 YYREEE (reference sequence). CDR3 size: 15 residues. Trimming took 4 bases from V and 4 from J, leaving 16 bases between them. CDR3 region: CASSGKLGTSDTQYF. CDR3 nucleotides: TGTGCCAGCAGCGGAAAACTCGGGACTTCAGATACGCAGTATTTT.

As DNA, the CDR3 is TGTGCCAGCAGCGTCCAGGAGAACACTGAAGCTTTCTTT. This encodes CASSVQENTEAFF. The chain has TRBV7-2 and TRBJ1-1, with D hard to call. Germline assignment: CDR1 SGHTA and CDR2 FQGNSA. The CDR3 is 13 amino acids. Trimming took off 5 bases at V and 1 base at J, with 8 bases between the two ends.

This clone was found once. The V call is TRBV4-1, the J call TRBJ2-5, with a weak D call TRBD2 (6 bases). V lost 0 bases and J lost 4, with 15 bases in between. CDR3 length equals 16 residues. Germline V gene lookup returns CDR1 MGHRA and CDR2 YSYEKL. CDR3 DNA: TGCGCCAGCAGCCAAGAATCAACGGGAGTAGGAGAGACCCAGTACTTC. This sequence encodes CASSQESTGVGETQYF.

The gene calls are TRBV27 and TRBJ1-4; TRBD1 matches 7 bases. The CDR3 totals 13 residues. V gave up 6 bases and J gave up 8 bases; unmatched junction bases: 6. The germline V gene has CDR1 MNHEY and CDR2 SMNVEV (reference sequence). The chain's CDR3 is CASRRQGLEKLFF. DNA for the CDR3: TGTGCCAGCAGGCGACAGGGCCTCGAAAAACTGTTTTTT.

This chain joins TRBV11-3 and TRBJ2-3; 12 nucleotides align to TRBD2. Germline assignment: CDR1 SGHNT and CDR2 YENEEA. The CDR3 consists of 18 residues. V shed 1 base, J shed 0 bases, and the junction held 5 bases outside the gene matches. CDR3 region: CASSLGLAGGFSTDTQYF. The CDR3 DNA sequence: TGTGCCAGCAGCTTAGGGCTAGCGGGGGGGTTTAGCACAGATACGCAGTATTTT.

The sample holds a few counts of this clone. This chain uses TRBV14 with TRBJ1-4; D call uncertain. The CDR3 length is 17 residues. Trimming removed 4 bases from V and 3 bases from J, with 18 bases in between. Germline V gene sequence: CDR1 SGHDN, CDR2 FVKESK. In DNA form, the CDR3 reads TGTGCCAGCAGCCCAAGCCTACTACACGGCTCTAATGAAAAACTGTTTTTT. It specifies CASSPSLLHGSNEKLFF.

This clone was seen a single time. This chain joins TRBV11-1 and TRBJ2-7, with D uncertain. Germline CDR1 and CDR2: SGHAT and FQDESV (reference sequence). V gave up 9 bases and J gave up 4 bases, with 16 bases separating them. This CDR3 is built from 13 residues. The CDR3 spells CASSQLNNYEQYF. The CDR3 DNA is TGTGCCAGTTCACAATTGAATAATTACGAGCAGTACTTC.

The chain carries TRBV6-1 and TRBJ1-2; TRBD1 matches at 7 bases. Germline values: CDR1 MNHNS, CDR2 SASEGT. This CDR3 is 15 amino acids long. V lost 0 bases, J lost 4 bases, and 5 bases stayed unmatched. Here the CDR3 reads CASSEAGTEVYGYTF. In DNA, the CDR3 is TGTGCCAGCAGTGAAGCGGGGACAGAAGTCTATGGCTACACCTTC.

V is TRBV5-6 and J is TRBJ2-5; D uncertain. This CDR3 has 16 amino acids. V was shortened by 0 bases and J by 1 base, with 13 bases between the two germline ends. CDR1 is SGHDT and CDR2 is YYEEEE in the germline V gene. Written as DNA, the CDR3 is TGTGCCAGCAGCTTGGCCTACCGACTGCGCCAAGAGACCCAGTACTTC. Residues: CASSLAYRLRQETQYF.

The gene calls are TRBV4-3 and TRBJ2-3; 7 bases align to TRBD2. CDR3 length: 16 residues. The V gene end was trimmed by 2 bases and the J gene end by 3 bases; junction bases not matched to a gene: 8. Looked up from germline, CDR1 is LGHNA and CDR2 is YSLEER. CDR3 sequence: CASSQYAGLSTDTQYF. The CDR3 DNA follows: TGCGCCAGCAGCCAATATGCGGGACTATCTACAGATACGCAGTATTTT.

This chain connects TRBV10-3 to TRBJ1-1, with D unresolved. This CDR3 region has 14 residues. The germline V and J ends were trimmed by 4 bases and 5 bases, with 14 bases remaining between them. The V gene's germline CDR1 is ENHRY and CDR2 SYGVKD. Here the CDR3 reads CAISGQVVGTEAFF. CDR3 coding DNA: TGTGCCATCAGTGGCCAGGTGGTTGGAACTGAAGCTTTCTTT.